Following are 30 T cell receptor beta chains from one sample sequenced in a study of CD8 T cells in ankylosing spondylitis. TCRdb passed the 5' RACE reads through MiXCR, listing each CDR3 protein once. The sample has tens of thousands of distinct CDR3 sequences, roughly 5.3% seen once; the top ten hold roughly 1.9%. Sequencing was performed on blood, either unsorted or a sorted T cell fraction (not recorded which). The receptors originated from a female donor with ankylosing spondylitis or in good health (not recorded which).

The sample holds many counts of this clonotype. The genes are TRBV9 and TRBJ2-5; D gene ambiguous. Germline values: CDR1 SGDLS, CDR2 YYNGEE. The CDR3 contains 14 residues. Trimming removed 0 bases at V and 5 bases at J, with 11 bases between. This CDR3 is CASSVGPLRETQYF. The DNA for the CDR3 is TGTGCCAGCAGCGTAGGCCCGTTAAGGGAGACCCAGTACTTC. The full variable domain, with the rest looked up from reference TRBV9 and TRBJ2-5, is DSGVTQTPKHLITATGQRVTLRCSPRSGDLSVYWYQQSLDQGLQFLIQYYNGEERAKGNILERFSAQQFPDLHSELNLSSLELGDSALYFCASSVGPLRETQYFGPGTRLLVL.

The table lists this clonotype with many counts. The CDR3 DNA is TGTGCCAGCAGCGTAGCCAACGGGAGGACGGATGAGCAGTTCTTC. Its translation: CASSVANGRTDEQFF. The rearrangement joins TRBV9 to TRBJ2-1, with 7 bases fitting TRBD2. The V and J ends lost 0 bases and 8 bases, in that order; junction bases with no gene match: 8. Per the germline V gene, CDR1 is SGDLS and CDR2 is YYNGEE. The CDR3 has 15 amino acids. The full variable domain, rest sourced from reference TRBV9 and TRBJ2-1, is DSGVTQTPKHLITATGQRVTLRCSPRSGDLSVYWYQQSLDQGLQFLIQYYNGEERAKGNILERFSAQQFPDLHSELNLSSLELGDSALYFCASSVANGRTDEQFFGPGTRLTVL.

There are a few counts of this clonotype. The chain links TRBV9 to TRBJ2-1; 8 bases match TRBD2. The CDR3 loop spans 17 amino acids. With 4 bases clipped from V and 7 bases from J, the junction kept 16 bases outside the gene matches. Germline V gene sequence: CDR1 SGDLS, CDR2 YYNGEE. The CDR3 protein is CASSPTPTAGGGNEQFF. The CDR3, as DNA: TGTGCCAGCAGCCCCACTCCCACGGCGGGGGGCGGGAATGAGCAGTTCTTC.

This clonotype was seen ten or more times. The chain recombines TRBV9 with TRBJ2-7, with D unclear. Germline CDR1 is SGDLS and CDR2 is YYNGEE. V was trimmed by 0 bases and J by 3 bases, leaving 10 bases between them. The CDR3 consists of 14 residues. The CDR3 is CASSVAPASYEQYF. CDR3 bases: TGTGCCAGCAGCGTAGCCCCGGCAAGCTACGAGCAGTACTTC.

This clonotype was counted ten times or more. The chain links TRBV9 to TRBJ2-7, with 7 bases lining up with TRBD2. The germline V gene encodes CDR1 SGDLS and CDR2 YYNGEE. The V gene end was trimmed by 4 bases and the J gene end by 2 bases; junction bases not matched to a gene: 6. CDR3 length equals 14 residues. The CDR3 spells CASSPRTRTYEQYF. CDR3 bases: TGTGCCAGCAGCCCTCGGACTAGGACCTACGAGCAGTACTTC. The whole variable domain, filled in from reference TRBV9 and TRBJ2-7, reads DSGVTQTPKHLITATGQRVTLRCSPRSGDLSVYWYQQSLDQGLQFLIQYYNGEERAKGNILERFSAQQFPDLHSELNLSSLELGDSALYFCASSPRTRTYEQYFGPGTRLTVT.

Ten or more counts support this clonotype. The rearrangement joins TRBV9 to TRBJ2-3, with TRBD1 matching 7 bases. The CDR3 totals 14 residues. The germline CDR1 and CDR2 sequences are SGDLS and YYNGEE. J gave up 4 bases and V 3 bases, and 5 bases lay outside the gene matches. The CDR3 here is CASSAGTVADTQYF. CDR3 sequence (DNA): TGTGCCAGCAGCGCCGGGACAGTGGCAGATACGCAGTATTTT.

By share of the sample, this clonotype is medium-sized (0.01 to 0.1%). The chain joins TRBV9 to TRBJ1-2; TRBD1 aligns across 7 bases. The trim removed 4 bases at V and 4 bases at J, leaving 16 bases unmatched. Germline V gene data show CDR1 as SGDLS and CDR2 as YYNGEE. The CDR3 sequence is 17 residues long. The CDR3 region has the DNA TGTGCCAGCAGCCCCCGGGACAGCATAGTCTTTGGCTATGGCTACACCTTC. Its translation is CASSPRDSIVFGYGYTF.

This clonotype was observed many times. The chain links TRBV9 to TRBJ2-5; tentative D call: TRBD2 (5 bases). Germline-derived CDR1 and CDR2 are SGDLS and YYNGEE. The CDR3 loop spans 15 amino acids. Deletions cut 3 bases from V and 4 bases from J, with 16 bases between. Here the CDR3 DNA reads TGTGCCAGCAGCGCCGTAGCGTCACGCCTAGAGACCCAGTACTTC. It translates to CASSAVASRLETQYF.

This clonotype has at least ten counts. The V call is TRBV9, the J call TRBJ2-3; 7 nucleotides line up with TRBD1. Trimming at V came to 4 bases and at J to 0 bases, leaving 8 bases not matched to a gene. The V gene's germline CDR1 is SGDLS and CDR2 YYNGEE. The CDR3 runs to 16 residues. CDR3 nucleotide sequence: TGTGCCAGCAGCTTACAGGGGATCACAAGCACAGATACGCAGTATTTT. Translation gives CASSLQGITSTDTQYF.

This clonotype has ten or more counts. CDR3 sequence (DNA): TGTGCCAGCAGCGTAGGGGGGTTTTTTGGGGAACGAGAGACCCAGTACTTC. Amino acids: CASSVGGFFGERETQYF. This rearrangement joins TRBV9 to TRBJ2-5, with D tentatively TRBD1 or TRBD2 (5 bases each). The CDR3 spans 17 residues. Germline assignment: CDR1 SGDLS and CDR2 YYNGEE. V lost 0 bases, J lost 4 bases, and 19 bases lay in between. Filled out from reference TRBV9 and TRBJ2-5, the complete variable domain reads DSGVTQTPKHLITATGQRVTLRCSPRSGDLSVYWYQQSLDQGLQFLIQYYNGEERAKGNILERFSAQQFPDLHSELNLSSLELGDSALYFCASSVGGFFGERETQYFGPGTRLLVL.

V and J are TRBV9 and TRBJ2-7; 9 nucleotides align to TRBD2. V was pared by 0 bases and J by 4 bases, with 5 bases of the junction left unmatched. The germline gives CDR1 SGDLS, CDR2 YYNGEE. CDR3 size: 15 residues. CDR3 nucleotide sequence: TGTGCCAGCAGCGTAGACAGCGGGGGGAGGTACGAGCAGTACTTC. Amino acids: CASSVDSGGRYEQYF.

The CDR3 region is CASSTGPRDNQPQHF. The CDR3 region has the DNA TGTGCCAGCAGTACGGGTCCACGGGACAATCAGCCCCAGCATTTT. The gene calls are TRBV9 and TRBJ1-5; no firm D call. CDR1 is SGDLS, CDR2 YYNGEE, per germline. V lost 5 bases to trimming and J lost 3 bases, with 15 bases between them. This CDR3 contains 15 residues.

DNA for the CDR3: TGTGCCAGCGCAAGGGACAGGGGGCACACAGATACGCAGTATTTT. Protein product: CASARDRGHTDTQYF. The chain uses TRBV9 and TRBJ2-3; TRBD1 agrees at 12 bases. Germline V gene lookup returns CDR1 SGDLS and CDR2 YYNGEE. With V trimmed by 7 bases and J by 2 bases, 5 bases remained unmatched. The CDR3 is made up of 15 amino acids.

There are many counts of this clonotype. This rearrangement joins TRBV9 to TRBJ2-7; the match to TRBD1 covers 9 bases. In germline, CDR1 is SGDLS, CDR2 YYNGEE. Trimming took 3 bases from V and 3 from J; bases not matched to a gene: 7. The CDR3 runs 15 residues. The CDR3 loop is CASSARTGDVYEQYF. The CDR3 region has the DNA TGTGCCAGCAGCGCGAGGACAGGGGACGTCTACGAGCAGTACTTC.

This clonotype was seen ten or more times. The chain has TRBV9 and TRBJ2-3, with a weak D call TRBD2 (6 bases). The length of the CDR3 is 15 residues. Germline CDR1 is SGDLS and CDR2 is YYNGEE. Deletions cut 1 base from V and 4 bases from J, with 13 bases between. The DNA for the CDR3 is TGTGCCAGCAGCGTATTGGCGGGGTTGTCAGATACGCAGTATTTT. As protein: CASSVLAGLSDTQYF.

At least ten counts were recorded for this clonotype. CDR3 residues: CASSVGQRTTNEKLFF. DNA for the CDR3: TGTGCCAGCAGCGTAGGGCAGAGAACAACTAATGAAAAACTGTTTTTT. V usage is TRBV9 and J usage is TRBJ1-4; unclear D gene. Deletions cut 0 bases from V and 0 bases from J, with 9 bases between. Germline V CDR1 and CDR2: SGDLS, YYNGEE. The CDR3 has 16 amino acids.

This clonotype was seen just once. The J gene is TRBJ1-2, the V gene TRBV9; tentative D call: TRBD1 (6 bases). V gave up 0 bases and J gave up 2 bases, with 11 bases separating them. The CDR3 has 15 residues. CDR1 is SGDLS, CDR2 YYNGEE, per germline. CDR3: CASSVEGDLNYGYTF. The CDR3 nucleotides are TGTGCCAGCAGCGTAGAGGGGGACCTAAACTATGGCTACACCTTC. Full variable domain (remainder filled in from reference TRBV9 and TRBJ1-2): DSGVTQTPKHLITATGQRVTLRCSPRSGDLSVYWYQQSLDQGLQFLIQYYNGEERAKGNILERFSAQQFPDLHSELNLSSLELGDSALYFCASSVEGDLNYGYTFGSGTRLTVV.

The chain employs TRBV9 and TRBJ2-3, with 9 bases fitting TRBD2. The CDR3 is 16 amino acids. With V trimmed by 1 base and J by 3 bases, 6 bases remained unmatched. The germline V gene has CDR1 SGDLS and CDR2 YYNGEE. The CDR3 DNA reads as TGTGCCAGCAGCGTACACCCAGCGGGGGGAACAGATACGCAGTATTTT. It specifies CASSVHPAGGTDTQYF.

This clonotype was seen many times. The V gene is TRBV9, the J gene TRBJ1-1, with a possible D match to TRBD1 (6 bases). Trimming cost V 3 bases and J 6 bases, with 9 bases left between them. This CDR3 has 12 amino acids. Germline CDR1 reads SGDLS; CDR2 reads YYNGEE. As DNA, the CDR3 is TGTGCCAGCAGCGCACAGGGACCTGAAGCTTTCTTT. It translates to CASSAQGPEAFF.

This clonotype was detected ten times or more. The gene calls are TRBV9 and TRBJ2-3; no clear D. Germline V gene sequence: CDR1 SGDLS, CDR2 YYNGEE. This CDR3 has 16 residues. The germline V and J ends were trimmed by 3 bases and 2 bases, with 16 bases remaining between them. The CDR3 nucleotides read TGTGCCAGCAGCGCCCTGCTTGGCGGTATCACAGATACGCAGTATTTT. It specifies CASSALLGGITDTQYF.

The chain employs TRBV9 and TRBJ2-1; TRBD1 agrees at 9 bases. The CDR3 totals 15 residues. V dropped 4 bases and J dropped 4; count of bases not matched to a gene: 6. Germline CDR1 reads SGDLS; CDR2 reads YYNGEE. This CDR3 reads CASSPGQGNYNEQFF. CDR3 in DNA: TGTGCCAGCAGCCCCGGACAGGGGAATTACAATGAGCAGTTCTTC.

This clonotype was counted at least ten times. V and J are TRBV9 and TRBJ2-3, with 10 nucleotides matching TRBD2. Germline V CDR1 and CDR2: SGDLS, YYNGEE. The CDR3 has 16 amino acids. The ends lost 3 bases at V and 3 bases at J; junction bases unmatched: 7. CDR3 nucleotides: TGTGCCAGCAGCGGGGGAGCGGGGGGGGAGACAGATACGCAGTATTTT. Protein: CASSGGAGGETDTQYF.

This clonotype was seen ten or more times. This chain links TRBV9 with TRBJ1-2, with D possibly being TRBD1 (6 bases). The CDR3 runs to 18 residues. V gave up 4 bases and J gave up 4 bases, with 26 bases separating them. CDR1 SGDLS and CDR2 YYNGEE come from the germline V gene. CDR3 in DNA: TGTGCCAGCAGCTTCACCGGGACATCCGGATCGGAACTCTATGGCTACACCTTC. Residues: CASSFTGTSGSELYGYTF.

The V gene is TRBV9, the J gene TRBJ2-7, with 12 nucleotides matching TRBD1. The length of the CDR3 is 17 residues. With 0 bases clipped from V and 4 bases from J, the junction kept 8 bases outside the gene matches. CDR1 is SGDLS and CDR2 is YYNGEE in the germline V gene. CDR3 in DNA: TGTGCCAGCAGCGTAGGTGTGCGGGACAGGGGGCCGTACGAGCAGTACTTC. Amino acids: CASSVGVRDRGPYEQYF.

Concerning this clonotype: It may be a read error: a sequence one base away is much more abundant. The chain joins TRBV9 to TRBJ2-3; 13 bases are shared with TRBD2. The V segment lost 3 bases and the J segment 0 bases; nucleotides outside the gene matches: 13. The CDR3 runs to 20 residues. In germline, CDR1 is SGDLS, CDR2 YYNGEE. The CDR3 spells CASSADLGLAGILSTDTQYF. The CDR3, as DNA: TGTGCCAGCAGCGCCGACCTGGGACTAGCGGGGATCCTTAGCACAGATACGCAGTATTTT.

This clonotype was seen a handful of times. This chain uses TRBV9 with TRBJ2-7; 12 bases map to TRBD2. Germline loops: CDR1 SGDLS, CDR2 YYNGEE. The V segment lost 3 bases and the J segment 3 bases; nucleotides outside the gene matches: 1. The CDR3 totals 14 residues. CDR3 nucleotide sequence: TGTGCCAGCAGCGAGACTAGCGGGAGCTACGAGCAGTACTTC. It yields the protein CASSETSGSYEQYF.

This clonotype has ten or more counts. The V call is TRBV9, the J call TRBJ1-6; D unclear. Germline V gene sequence: CDR1 SGDLS, CDR2 YYNGEE. Trimming cost V 3 bases and J 7 bases, with 14 bases left between them. There are 15 residues in the CDR3. CDR3 amino acids: CASSARSRSNSPLHF. CDR3 DNA: TGTGCCAGCAGCGCCCGGTCCCGCTCAAATTCACCCCTCCACTTT.

This clonotype showed up many times. The chain combines TRBV9 with TRBJ2-6, with D possibly TRBD1 on 5 matching bases. The V end was cut by 3 bases, the J end by 0 bases, with 10 bases between. CDR1 and CDR2 (germline): SGDLS, YYNGEE. The CDR3 contains 16 residues. The CDR3 here is CASSATQASGANVLTF. The DNA for the CDR3 is TGTGCCAGCAGCGCAACACAGGCCTCTGGGGCCAACGTCCTGACTTTC. The entire variable domain, with the rest obtained from reference TRBV9 and TRBJ2-6, is as follows: DSGVTQTPKHLITATGQRVTLRCSPRSGDLSVYWYQQSLDQGLQFLIQYYNGEERAKGNILERFSAQQFPDLHSELNLSSLELGDSALYFCASSATQASGANVLTFGAGSRLTVL.

A few counts support this clonotype. The chain is built from TRBV9 and TRBJ2-3; D ambiguous. V gave up 0 bases and J gave up 4 bases, with 9 bases separating them. Per germline, CDR1 SGDLS and CDR2 YYNGEE. This CDR3 contains 14 residues. CDR3 sequence (DNA): TGTGCCAGCAGCGTAGCTACGACGGCAGATACGCAGTATTTT. Its translation is CASSVATTADTQYF.

V is TRBV9 and J is TRBJ2-1; D gene unclear. The V end lost 1 base, the J end lost 5 bases, and 13 bases lay between the germline ends. Germline CDR1 reads SGDLS; CDR2 reads YYNGEE. CDR3 length equals 15 residues. Here the CDR3 DNA reads TGTGCCAGCAGCGTATTGTCAGGCGCTCACAATGAGCAGTTCTTC. Translated: CASSVLSGAHNEQFF.